The next 19 T cell receptor beta chains were all read from a single sample in a study of T cell repertoires in cytomegalovirus infection. One entry per CDR3 protein, called by TCRdb with MiXCR from the reads. The sample lists roughly 720,000 distinct CDR3 sequences; roughly 35% were seen once. Sequencing used PBMCs. The receptors here all came from a human donor in good health (CMV status not recorded). Some clones in this sample may be carry-over from other donors' samples.

The V call is TRBV2, the J call TRBJ1-1; TRBD1 is a possible D gene (6 bases). Trimming left V 4 bases short and J 11 bases short, with 17 bases between. Germline CDR1 and CDR2: SNHLY and FYNNEI. There are 13 residues in the CDR3. The CDR3 nucleotides read TGTGCCAGCAGTGTTGGGGGGGCGGCGTGGGCTTTCTTT. Amino acid sequence: CASSVGGAAWAFF.

V and J are TRBV10-3 and TRBJ2-7; either TRBD1 or TRBD2 may fit D (5 bases each). V was trimmed by 2 bases and J by 5 bases, leaving 19 bases between them. There are 16 residues in the CDR3. Germline V lookup: CDR1 ENHRY, CDR2 SYGVKD. DNA for the CDR3: TGTGCCATCAGTGAGGGTCTATGGGACCTCTTGGACGAGCAGTACTTC. The encoded protein is CAISEGLWDLLDEQYF.

CDR3 nucleotides: TGCAGTGCTCAGACTAGCGGGAACACCGGGGAGCTGTTTTTT. Amino acids: CSAQTSGNTGELFF. V usage is TRBV20-1 and J usage is TRBJ2-2, with 9 nucleotides matching TRBD2. J was trimmed by 1 base and V by 5 bases; bases with no gene match: 2. Germline V gene data show CDR1 as DFQATT and CDR2 as SNEGSKA (reference sequence). The CDR3 length is 14 residues.

This clonotype showed up just a few times. The J gene is TRBJ2-1, the V gene TRBV7-6, with unresolved D. This CDR3 is 12 amino acids long. The V gene's germline CDR1 is SGHVS and CDR2 FNYEAQ. Trimming shortened V by 3 bases and J by 8 bases, and 8 bases separated the two germline ends. DNA for the CDR3: TGTGCCAGCAGCTTCGAGAGAGATGAGCAGTTCTTC. Its translation: CASSFERDEQFF.

The chain combines TRBV3-1 with TRBJ2-3; 10 positions match TRBD1. CDR1 and CDR2 (germline): LGHDT, YNNKEL (reference sequence). The CDR3 contains 18 residues. V lost 0 bases, J lost 2 bases, and 8 bases stayed unmatched. The CDR3 DNA reads as TGTGCCAGCAGCCAAGATCTGGCCGGGACAGGGGTCACAGATACGCAGTATTTT. This encodes CASSQDLAGTGVTDTQYF.

This clonotype came up a few times. V and J are TRBV24-1 and TRBJ1-1; D gene uncertain. Germline V CDR1 and CDR2: KGHDR, SFDVKD. V was trimmed by 2 bases and J by 3 bases, leaving 15 bases between them. This CDR3 is built from 16 residues. The CDR3 DNA follows: TGTGCCACCAGTGATTCATCCGAGGCACGGGACACTGAAGCTTTCTTT. Residues: CATSDSSEARDTEAFF.

This clonotype was found many times. This chain uses TRBV10-3 with TRBJ1-1; D perhaps matches TRBD1 (6 bases). In germline, CDR1 is ENHRY, CDR2 SYGVKD. Trimming shortened V by 6 bases and J by 12 bases, and 17 bases separated the two germline ends. CDR3 length: 12 residues. The CDR3 protein is CAIRPNGGETFF. CDR3 DNA: TGTGCCATCAGGCCCAACGGGGGCGAAACTTTCTTT.

This clonotype was detected only a few times. The chain recombines TRBV6-6 with TRBJ2-1, with D perhaps TRBD2 (5 bases). V lost 4 bases and J lost 5, with 15 bases in between. The length of the CDR3 is 15 residues. Per the germline V gene, CDR1 is MNHNY and CDR2 is SVGAGI (reference sequence). CDR3 DNA: TGTGCCAGCAGTTCCTTTGGACTGCTTAACAATGAGCAGTTCTTC. It encodes CASSSFGLLNNEQFF.

This clonotype was detected only a few times. V usage is TRBV19 and J usage is TRBJ2-7; 7 bases agree with TRBD2. Germline trimming cut 2 bases from V and 4 bases from J; bases unmatched to any gene: 8. The CDR3 runs to 15 residues. Germline loops: CDR1 LNHDA, CDR2 SQIVND (reference sequence). The CDR3, as DNA: TGTGCCAGTAGTATATCCGGCGGGAGCTTATACGAGCAGTACTTC. It specifies CASSISGGSLYEQYF.

Ten or more counts support this clonotype. The genes are TRBV7-2 and TRBJ2-1; D is perhaps TRBD2 (5 bases). This CDR3 comprises 13 residues. V shed 3 bases and J shed 5 bases, with 8 bases lying between them. Germline V gene data show CDR1 as SGHTA and CDR2 as FQGNSA. In nucleotides, the CDR3 is TGTGCCAGCAGCTTCGGAGCGGACAATGAGCAGTTCTTC. Translating it yields CASSFGADNEQFF. The variable domain in full, with the rest retrieved from reference TRBV7-2 and TRBJ2-1, is GAGVSQSPSNKVTEKGKDVELRCDPISGHTALYWYRQSLGQGLEFLIYFQGNSAPDKSGLPSDRFSAERTGGSVSTLTIQRTQQEDSAVYLCASSFGADNEQFFGPGTRLTVL.

This clonotype came up many times. V gene TRBV7-2 combines with J gene TRBJ1-2; TRBD1 matches at 7 bases. The CDR3 runs to 13 residues. Germline loops: CDR1 SGHTA, CDR2 FQGNSA. With 3 bases clipped from V and 6 bases from J, the junction kept 4 bases outside the gene matches. The CDR3 loop reads CASSFEGADGYTF. For the CDR3, the DNA is TGTGCCAGCAGCTTTGAGGGGGCGGATGGCTACACCTTC.

The genes are TRBV11-2 and TRBJ2-5; a weak D match, TRBD2 (6 bases). Germline V lookup: CDR1 SGHAT, CDR2 FQNNGV. The CDR3 totals 14 residues. CDR3 amino acids: CASGTSRFLETQYF. In DNA form, the CDR3 reads TGTGCTTCGGGTACTAGCCGTTTCCTTGAGACCCAGTACTTC.

V gene TRBV12-3 or TRBV12-4 combines with J gene TRBJ2-3, with 7 bases matching TRBD1. The J segment lost 2 bases and the V segment lost 5 bases, leaving 4 bases of the junction unmatched. This CDR3 comprises 14 residues. The CDR3 DNA reads as TGTGCCAGCAGTCGACAGGGACCCACAGATACGCAGTATTTT. Translation: CASSRQGPTDTQYF.

This clonotype occurred many times. V and J are TRBV7-8 and TRBJ1-2; 7 bases are a match to TRBD1. CDR1 and CDR2 from the germline V gene are SGHVS and FQNEAQ. V dropped 1 base and J dropped 4; count of bases not matched to a gene: 15. CDR3 length equals 18 residues. CDR3 sequence (DNA): TGTGCCAGCAGCTTAGAGTCAAGACAGGGTACCGGGCCCTATGGCTACACCTTC. Amino acid sequence: CASSLESRQGTGPYGYTF.

This clonotype was observed a few times. The chain combines TRBV28 with TRBJ2-6; perhaps D is TRBD1 or TRBD2 (6 bases each). Per the germline V gene, CDR1 is MDHEN and CDR2 is SYDVKM. CDR3 length equals 12 residues. V was clipped by 9 bases and J by 15 bases, with 18 bases between them. In nucleotides, the CDR3 is TGTGCCAGTCGTTGGCGAGGGGGGTACCTGACTTTC. Its protein is CASRWRGGYLTF.

The CDR3 sequence: CASSYFGGSGGYTF. DNA for the CDR3: TGTGCCAGCAGTTATTTTGGGGGAAGTGGTGGCTACACCTTC. This chain connects TRBV6-6 to TRBJ1-2, with a weak D call TRBD1 (5 bases). With 3 bases removed from V and 7 bases from J, the gap between germline ends came to 15 bases. This CDR3 contains 14 residues. Germline lookup yields CDR1 MNHNY and CDR2 SVGAGI (reference sequence).

This clonotype turned up a few times. The V and J genes are TRBV6-6 and TRBJ2-7, with D unclear. The CDR3 length is 13 residues. CDR1 and CDR2 (germline): MNHNY, SVGAGI (reference sequence). V lost 5 bases and J 3 bases, leaving 11 bases between the germline ends. Here the CDR3 reads CASSILPNYEQYF. The DNA for the CDR3 is TGTGCCAGCAGTATCCTTCCGAACTACGAGCAGTACTTC.

This clonotype was recorded a few times. The chain joins TRBV27 to TRBJ1-1, with D possibly matching TRBD1 (5 bases). CDR1 MNHEY and CDR2 SMNVEV come from the germline V gene (reference sequence). V was shortened by 3 bases and J by 11 bases, with 25 bases between the two germline ends. The CDR3 length is 16 residues. The chain's CDR3 is CASSFYPGSMNGDAFF. The CDR3, as DNA: TGTGCCAGCAGTTTCTACCCAGGTTCGATGAATGGGGACGCTTTCTTT.

This clonotype was detected many times. V usage is TRBV7-8 and J usage is TRBJ1-5; D is possibly TRBD1 (6 bases). The germline V gene has CDR1 SGHVS and CDR2 FQNEAQ. Trimming cost V 2 bases and J 0 bases, with 11 bases left between them. The CDR3 sequence is 16 residues long. The CDR3 DNA reads TGTGCCAGCAGCTTATCAATACAGGGTAGCAATCAGCCCCAGCATTTT. It translates to CASSLSIQGSNQPQHF.